This T cell receptor beta chain was recorded in a study of control samples from healthy donors and cancer patients (dated by TCRdb to 2020 to 2022). The CDR3 holds 13 amino acids from the cysteine to the phenylalanine. The kept DNA is CDR3 alone, 39 bases in frame from the first base. CDR1 and CDR2, looked up from the germline V gene, are SGHRS and YFSETQ. Trimming removed 4 bases from V and 2 bases from J, leaving 9 bases between the germline ends. Preparation of the library involved the immunoSEQ multiplex PCR assay. Not all clones reach the TCRdb copy of this immuneACCESS table, which keeps in-frame sequences only. Checked studies attribute under half of the gap to unresolved V genes and leave the rest unexplained. This sample gives approximately 65,000 clones in total; around nine tenths of them show up just once. The ten most abundant clones make up around 19% of the sample. As regards this clone: Its cognate antigen has yet to be identified. The sample holds no much larger clone one base away, and base qualities are not on file.

The V and J segments used are TRBV5-1 and TRBJ1-2; 6 matching bases give a weak D call of TRBD1. Material: PBMCs. The origin of this receptor is a man aged 55 to 70 with lung cancer. The CDR3 region has the sequence CASSLDRNYGYTF. The nucleotides are TGCGCCAGCAGCCTTGACAGGAACTATGGCTACACCTTC.